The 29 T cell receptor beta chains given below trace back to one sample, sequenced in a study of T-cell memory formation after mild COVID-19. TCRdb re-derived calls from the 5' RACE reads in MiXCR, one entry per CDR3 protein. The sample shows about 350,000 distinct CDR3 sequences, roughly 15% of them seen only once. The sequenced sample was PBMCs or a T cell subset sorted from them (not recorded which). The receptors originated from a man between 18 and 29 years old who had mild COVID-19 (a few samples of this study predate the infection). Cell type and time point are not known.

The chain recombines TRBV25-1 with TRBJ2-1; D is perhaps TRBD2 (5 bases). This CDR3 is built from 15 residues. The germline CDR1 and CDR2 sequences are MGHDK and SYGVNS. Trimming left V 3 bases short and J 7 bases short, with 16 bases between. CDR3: CASSDARRPRNEQFF. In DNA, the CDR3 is TGTGCCAGCAGTGATGCGCGGAGGCCACGGAATGAGCAGTTCTTC.

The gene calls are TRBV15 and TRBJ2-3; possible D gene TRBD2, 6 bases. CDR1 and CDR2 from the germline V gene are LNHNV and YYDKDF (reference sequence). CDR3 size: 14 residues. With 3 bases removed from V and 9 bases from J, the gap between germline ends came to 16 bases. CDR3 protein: CATSSSFFGGTQYF. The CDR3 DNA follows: TGTGCCACCAGCAGTAGTTTCTTCGGAGGGACGCAGTATTTT. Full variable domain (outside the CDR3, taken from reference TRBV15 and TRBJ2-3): DAMVIQNPRYQVTQFGKPVTLSCSQTLNHNVMYWYQQKSSQAPKLLFHYYDKDFNNEADTPDNFQSRRPNTSFCFLDIRSPGLGDTAMYLCATSSSFFGGTQYFGPGTRLTVL.

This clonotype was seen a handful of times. CDR3 DNA: TGCGCCAGCAGCCCGGACGTGGGCCGAGAAAAACTGTTTTTT. It specifies CASSPDVGREKLFF. The chain links TRBV4-3 to TRBJ1-4; no reliable D call. The CDR3 totals 14 residues. Germline V gene data show CDR1 as LGHNA and CDR2 as YSLEER. The V gene lost 4 bases and the J gene lost 8 bases, with 14 bases spanning the gap.

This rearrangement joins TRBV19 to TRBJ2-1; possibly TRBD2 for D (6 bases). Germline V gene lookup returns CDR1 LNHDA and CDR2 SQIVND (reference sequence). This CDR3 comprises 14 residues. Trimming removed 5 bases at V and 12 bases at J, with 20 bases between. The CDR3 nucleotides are TGTGCCAGTAGTGTCGGGGGTCAAGGAGATAGGCAGTTCTTC. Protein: CASSVGGQGDRQFF.

The DNA for the CDR3 is TGTGCCAGCAGCCGACCGACAGGGGAGGATTCACCCCTCCACTTT. Translation: CASSRPTGEDSPLHF. This chain joins TRBV7-9 and TRBJ1-6; 8 bases agree with TRBD1. The CDR3 is 15 residues long. Germline CDR1 and CDR2: SEHNR and FQNEAQ (reference sequence). V gave up 5 bases and J gave up 8 bases; unmatched junction bases: 8.

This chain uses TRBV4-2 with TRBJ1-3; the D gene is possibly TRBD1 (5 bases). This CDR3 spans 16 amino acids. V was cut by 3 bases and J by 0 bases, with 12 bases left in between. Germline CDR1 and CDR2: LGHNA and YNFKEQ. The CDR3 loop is CASSHVDGGSGNTIYF. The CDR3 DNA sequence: TGTGCCAGCAGCCATGTCGACGGGGGCTCTGGAAACACCATATATTTT.

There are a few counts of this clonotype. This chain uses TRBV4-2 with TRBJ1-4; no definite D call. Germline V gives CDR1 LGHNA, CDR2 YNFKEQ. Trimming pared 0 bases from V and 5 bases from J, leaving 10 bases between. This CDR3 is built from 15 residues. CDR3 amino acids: CASSQDTAPNEKLFF. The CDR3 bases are TGTGCCAGCAGCCAAGACACAGCGCCAAATGAAAAACTGTTTTTT.

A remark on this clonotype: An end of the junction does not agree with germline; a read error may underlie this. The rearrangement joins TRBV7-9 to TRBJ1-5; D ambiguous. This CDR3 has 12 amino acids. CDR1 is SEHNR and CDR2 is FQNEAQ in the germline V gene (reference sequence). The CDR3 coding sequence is TGTGCCAGGAGCTTAAGGAATCAGCCCCAGCATTTT. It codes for CARSLRNQPQHF.

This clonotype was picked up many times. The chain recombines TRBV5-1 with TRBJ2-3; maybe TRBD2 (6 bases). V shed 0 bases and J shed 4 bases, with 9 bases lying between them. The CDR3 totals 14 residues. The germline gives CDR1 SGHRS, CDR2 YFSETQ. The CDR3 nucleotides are TGCGCCAGCAGCTTGGCGGGAGAGGCAGATACGCAGTATTTT. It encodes CASSLAGEADTQYF. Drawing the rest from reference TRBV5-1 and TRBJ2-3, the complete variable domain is KAGVTQTPRYLIKTRGQQVTLSCSPISGHRSVSWYQQTPGQGLQFLFEYFSETQRNKGNFPGRFSGRQFSNSRSEMNVSTLELGDSALYLCASSLAGEADTQYFGPGTRLTVL.

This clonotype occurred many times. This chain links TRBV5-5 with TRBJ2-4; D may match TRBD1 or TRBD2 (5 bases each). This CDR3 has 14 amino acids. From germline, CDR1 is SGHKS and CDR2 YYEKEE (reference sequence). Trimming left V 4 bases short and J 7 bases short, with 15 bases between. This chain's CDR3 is CASSAGLEGNIQYF. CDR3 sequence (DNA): TGTGCCAGCAGCGCCGGGCTAGAGGGGAACATTCAGTACTTC.

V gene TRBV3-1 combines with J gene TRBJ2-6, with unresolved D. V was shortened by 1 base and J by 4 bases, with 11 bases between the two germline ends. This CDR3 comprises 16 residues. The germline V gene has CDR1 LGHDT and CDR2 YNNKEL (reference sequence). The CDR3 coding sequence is TGTGCCAGCAGCCAAGGCAGGCCTCGCGGGGCCAACGTCCTGACTTTC. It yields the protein CASSQGRPRGANVLTF.

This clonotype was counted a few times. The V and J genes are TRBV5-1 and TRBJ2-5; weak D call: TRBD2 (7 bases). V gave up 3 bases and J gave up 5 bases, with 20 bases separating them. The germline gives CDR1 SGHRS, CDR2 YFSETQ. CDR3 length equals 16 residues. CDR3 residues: CASSYGGRYPRETQYF. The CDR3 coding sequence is TGCGCCAGCAGCTACGGGGGGCGATACCCCCGGGAGACCCAGTACTTC.

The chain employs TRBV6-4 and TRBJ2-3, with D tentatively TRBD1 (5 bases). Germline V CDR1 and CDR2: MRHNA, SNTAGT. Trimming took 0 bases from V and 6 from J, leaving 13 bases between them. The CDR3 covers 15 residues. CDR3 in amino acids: CASSDSIGRVDTQYF. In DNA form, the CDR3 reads TGTGCCAGCAGTGACTCGATCGGCAGGGTTGATACGCAGTATTTT.

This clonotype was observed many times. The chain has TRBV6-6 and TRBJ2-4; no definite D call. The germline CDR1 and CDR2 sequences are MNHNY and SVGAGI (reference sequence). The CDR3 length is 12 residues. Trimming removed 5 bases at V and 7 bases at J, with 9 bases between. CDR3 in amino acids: CASSPSPNIQYF. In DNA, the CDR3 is TGTGCCAGCAGTCCGAGTCCGAACATTCAGTACTTC.

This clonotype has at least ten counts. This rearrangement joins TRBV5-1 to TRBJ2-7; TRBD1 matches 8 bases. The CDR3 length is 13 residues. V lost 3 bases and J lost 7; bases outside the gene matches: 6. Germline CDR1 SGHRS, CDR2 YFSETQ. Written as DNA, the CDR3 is TGCGCCAGCAGCTCCGGACAGGGAAGTGAGCAGTACGTC. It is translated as CASSSGQGSEQYV.

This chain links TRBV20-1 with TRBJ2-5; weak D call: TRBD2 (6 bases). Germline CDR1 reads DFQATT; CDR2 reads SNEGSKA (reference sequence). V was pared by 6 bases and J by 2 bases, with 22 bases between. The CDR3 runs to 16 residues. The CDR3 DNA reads TGCAGTGCCCAACCGCCCGCCCCGACTAGGCAAGAGACCCAGTACTTC. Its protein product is CSAQPPAPTRQETQYF.

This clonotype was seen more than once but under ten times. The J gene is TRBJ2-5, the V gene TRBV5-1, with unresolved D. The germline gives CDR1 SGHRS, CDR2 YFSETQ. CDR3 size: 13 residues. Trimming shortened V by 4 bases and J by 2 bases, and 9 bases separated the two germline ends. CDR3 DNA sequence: TGCGCCAGCAGCAGAGAGTTTCAAGAGACCCAGTACTTC. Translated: CASSREFQETQYF. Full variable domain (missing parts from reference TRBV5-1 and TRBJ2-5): KAGVTQTPRYLIKTRGQQVTLSCSPISGHRSVSWYQQTPGQGLQFLFEYFSETQRNKGNFPGRFSGRQFSNSRSEMNVSTLELGDSALYLCASSREFQETQYFGPGTRLLVL.

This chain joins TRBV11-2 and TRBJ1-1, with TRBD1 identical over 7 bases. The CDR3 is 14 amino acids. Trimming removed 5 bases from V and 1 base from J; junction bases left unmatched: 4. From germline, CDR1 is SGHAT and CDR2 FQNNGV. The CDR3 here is CASSAGGTNTEAFF. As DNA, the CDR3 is TGTGCCAGCAGCGCAGGGGGGACGAACACTGAAGCTTTCTTT.

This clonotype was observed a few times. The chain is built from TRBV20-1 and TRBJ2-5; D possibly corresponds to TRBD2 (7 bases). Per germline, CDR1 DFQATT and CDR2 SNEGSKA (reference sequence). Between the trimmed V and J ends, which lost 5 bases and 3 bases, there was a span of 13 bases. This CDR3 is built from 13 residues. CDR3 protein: CSAPRGGEETQYF. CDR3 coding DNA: TGCAGTGCTCCTAGGGGGGGAGAAGAGACCCAGTACTTC.

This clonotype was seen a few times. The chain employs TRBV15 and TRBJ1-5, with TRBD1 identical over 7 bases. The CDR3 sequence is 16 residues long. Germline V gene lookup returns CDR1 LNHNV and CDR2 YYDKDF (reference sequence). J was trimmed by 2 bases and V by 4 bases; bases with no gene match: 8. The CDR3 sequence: CATSKWRQGGNQPQHF. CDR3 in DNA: TGTGCCACCAGCAAATGGAGACAGGGCGGCAATCAGCCCCAGCATTTT. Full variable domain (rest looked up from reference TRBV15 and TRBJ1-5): DAMVIQNPRYQVTQFGKPVTLSCSQTLNHNVMYWYQQKSSQAPKLLFHYYDKDFNNEADTPDNFQSRRPNTSFCFLDIRSPGLGDTAMYLCATSKWRQGGNQPQHFGDGTRLSIL.

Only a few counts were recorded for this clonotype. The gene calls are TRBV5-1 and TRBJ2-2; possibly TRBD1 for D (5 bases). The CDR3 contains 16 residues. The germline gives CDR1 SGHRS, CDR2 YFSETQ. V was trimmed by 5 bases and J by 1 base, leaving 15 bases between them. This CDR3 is CASRENRPRNTGELFF. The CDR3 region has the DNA TGCGCCAGCAGAGAAAACAGGCCGAGGAACACCGGGGAGCTGTTTTTT.

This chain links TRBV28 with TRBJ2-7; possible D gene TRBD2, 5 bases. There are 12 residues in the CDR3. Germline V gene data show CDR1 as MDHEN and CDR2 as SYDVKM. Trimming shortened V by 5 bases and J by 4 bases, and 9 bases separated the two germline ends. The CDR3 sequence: CASSQTGYEQYV. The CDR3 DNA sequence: TGTGCCAGCAGTCAGACGGGATACGAGCAGTACGTC.

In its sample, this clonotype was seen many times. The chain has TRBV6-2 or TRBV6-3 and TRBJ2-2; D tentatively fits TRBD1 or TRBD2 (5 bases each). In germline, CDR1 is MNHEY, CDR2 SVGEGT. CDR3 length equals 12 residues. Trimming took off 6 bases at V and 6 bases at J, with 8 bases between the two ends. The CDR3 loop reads CASSRDAGELFF. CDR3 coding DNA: TGTGCCAGCAGCCGGGACGCCGGGGAGCTGTTTTTT.

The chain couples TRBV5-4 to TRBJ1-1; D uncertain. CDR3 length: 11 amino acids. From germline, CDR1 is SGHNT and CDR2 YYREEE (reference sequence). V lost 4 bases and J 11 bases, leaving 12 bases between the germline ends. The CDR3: CASSLGEAAFF. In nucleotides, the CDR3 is TGTGCCAGCAGCCTGGGAGAGGCGGCTTTCTTT. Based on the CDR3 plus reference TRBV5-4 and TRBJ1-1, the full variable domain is ETGVTQSPTHLIKTRGQQVTLRCSSQSGHNTVSWYQQALGQGPQFIFQYYREEENGRGNFPPRFSGLQFPNYSSELNVNALELDDSALYLCASSLGEAAFFGQGTRLTVV.

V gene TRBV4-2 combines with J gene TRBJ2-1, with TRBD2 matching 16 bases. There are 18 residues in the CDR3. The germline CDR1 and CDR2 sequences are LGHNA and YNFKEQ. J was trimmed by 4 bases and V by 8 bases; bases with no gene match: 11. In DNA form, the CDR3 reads TGTGCCAGCGGGCATGAGGGACTAGCGGGGGGGCGGTACAATGAGCAGTTCTTC. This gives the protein CASGHEGLAGGRYNEQFF.

The CDR3 DNA sequence: TGTGCCAGCAGTCCCCAGGCCGGACAAGAGACCCAGTACTTC. Its protein is CASSPQAGQETQYF. This chain connects TRBV7-2 to TRBJ2-5; D call uncertain. The CDR3 has 14 residues. Trimming took off 6 bases at V and 2 bases at J, with 13 bases between the two ends. Per the germline V gene, CDR1 is SGHTA and CDR2 is FQGNSA.

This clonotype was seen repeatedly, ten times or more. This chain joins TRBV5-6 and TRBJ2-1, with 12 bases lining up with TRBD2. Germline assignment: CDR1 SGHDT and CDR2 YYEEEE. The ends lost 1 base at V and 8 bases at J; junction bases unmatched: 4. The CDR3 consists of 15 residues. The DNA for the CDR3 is TGTGCCAGCAGCTTGCAACTAGCGGGGGGTCATGAGCAGTTCTTC. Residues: CASSLQLAGGHEQFF.

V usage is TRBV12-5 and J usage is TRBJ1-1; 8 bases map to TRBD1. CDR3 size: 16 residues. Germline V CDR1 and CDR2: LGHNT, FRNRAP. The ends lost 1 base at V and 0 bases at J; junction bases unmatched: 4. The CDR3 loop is CASGLGGQGMNTEAFF. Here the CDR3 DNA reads TGTGCTAGTGGTTTGGGTGGACAGGGAATGAACACTGAAGCTTTCTTT. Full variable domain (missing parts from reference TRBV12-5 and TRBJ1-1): DARVTQTPRHKVTEMGQEVTMRCQPILGHNTVFWYRQTMMQGLELLAYFRNRAPLDDSGMPKDRFSAEMPDATLATLKIQPSEPRDSAVYFCASGLGGQGMNTEAFFGQGTRLTVV.

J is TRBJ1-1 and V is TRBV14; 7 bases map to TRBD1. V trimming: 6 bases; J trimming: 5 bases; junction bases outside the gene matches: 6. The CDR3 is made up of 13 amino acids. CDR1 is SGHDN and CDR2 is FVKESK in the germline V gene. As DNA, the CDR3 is TGTGCCAGCAGTACGACAGGGATAACTGAAGCTTTCTTT. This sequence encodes CASSTTGITEAFF. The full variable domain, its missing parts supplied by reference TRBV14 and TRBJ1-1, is EAGVTQFPSHSVIEKGQTVTLRCDPISGHDNLYWYRRVMGKEIKFLLHFVKESKQDESGMPNNRFLAERTGGTYSTLKVQPAELEDSGVYFCASSTTGITEAFFGQGTRLTVV.